A single sample gave rise to the 23 T cell receptor beta chains below, sequenced in a study of T cells in Graves' hyperthyroidism and ophthalmopathy. From RNA transcripts, TCR beta CDR3 regions were amplified. The study used the HTBI primer set for a first-round RT-PCR of the TCR CDR3. TCRdb ran MiXCR on the multiplex PCR reads and lists one entry per CDR3 protein. The table includes more than 500,000 distinct CDR3 sequences, approximately 15% detected once. Sequenced material: blood. These receptors all come from a woman in her thirties or forties with Graves' ophthalmopathy.

This rearrangement joins TRBV7-8 to TRBJ1-5, with TRBD1 matching 10 bases. Losses at the gene ends were 1 base for V and 4 bases for J; bases not matched to a gene: 4. The CDR3 is 16 amino acids. The germline V gene encodes CDR1 SGHVS and CDR2 FQNEAQ. CDR3: CASSLEGQGMNQPQHF. CDR3 DNA: TGTGCCAGCAGCTTAGAGGGACAGGGGATGAATCAGCCCCAGCATTTT.

This clonotype occurred many times. This sequence joins TRBV28 and TRBJ2-7; 8 bases align to TRBD1. The CDR3 totals 13 residues. The germline gives CDR1 MDHEN, CDR2 SYDVKM. With V trimmed by 7 bases and J by 6 bases, 8 bases remained unmatched. CDR3 sequence: CASTRDRSTEQYF. The CDR3 DNA reads TGTGCCAGCACCCGGGACAGGAGCACCGAGCAGTACTTC. Variable domain in full (rest from reference TRBV28 and TRBJ2-7): DVKVTQSSRYLVKRTGEKVFLECVQDMDHENMFWYRQDPGLGLRLIYFSYDVKMKEKGDIPEGYSVSREKKERFSLILESASTNQTSMYLCASTRDRSTEQYFGPGTRLTVT.

There are many counts of this clonotype. V is TRBV5-1 and J is TRBJ2-7, with TRBD1 as a possible D gene (6 bases). This CDR3 region has 13 residues. Germline V gene lookup returns CDR1 SGHRS and CDR2 YFSETQ. The V and J ends lost 5 bases and 2 bases respectively, with 11 bases between them. The CDR3 spells CASRGTSTYEQYF. The DNA of the CDR3 is TGCGCCAGCAGGGGGACATCCACCTACGAGCAGTACTTC.

The chain has TRBV7-6 and TRBJ2-7, with D unclear. The CDR3 runs 15 residues. Trimming cost V 2 bases and J 6 bases, with 17 bases left between them. Germline lookup yields CDR1 SGHVS and CDR2 FNYEAQ. The CDR3 loop reads CASSLNPDGSTEQYF. The CDR3 DNA reads TGTGCCAGCAGCTTAAACCCGGACGGATCTACCGAGCAGTACTTC.

CDR3 nucleotides: TGTGCCAGCAGCCAGGTGGGAGGCGGCAAAGCCTACGAGCAGTACTTC. It translates to CASSQVGGGKAYEQYF. The chain carries TRBV4-2 and TRBJ2-7; D perhaps matches TRBD2 (6 bases). The CDR3 sequence is 16 residues long. Per the germline V gene, CDR1 is LGHNA and CDR2 is YNFKEQ. V was trimmed by 3 bases and J by 2 bases, leaving 17 bases between them.

The J gene is TRBJ1-6, the V gene TRBV30; D possibly corresponds to TRBD1 (5 bases). The CDR3 runs to 17 residues. V dropped 0 bases and J dropped 0 bases, with 12 bases sitting between them. Per the germline V gene, CDR1 is GTSNPN and CDR2 is SVGIG (reference sequence). The CDR3 sequence: CAWSVRGRSSYNSPLHF. The CDR3 DNA reads as TGTGCCTGGAGTGTACGGGGCCGGAGCTCCTATAATTCACCCCTCCACTTT.

The rearrangement uses TRBV7-3 and TRBJ2-5; 9 nucleotides line up with TRBD1. The CDR3 is 16 residues long. V lost 3 bases, J lost 4 bases, and 9 bases stayed unmatched. The germline V gene has CDR1 SGHTA and CDR2 FQGTGA. CDR3 in DNA: TGTGCCAGCAGCTTCCAGCGGGACAGGGTACGAGAGACCCAGTACTTC. Translating gives CASSFQRDRVRETQYF.

This clonotype was counted ten times or more. This chain uses TRBV5-1 with TRBJ1-1; D gene ambiguous. Looked up from germline, CDR1 is SGHRS and CDR2 is YFSETQ. Trimming stripped 0 bases from V and 4 bases from J, with 7 bases between. This CDR3 is built from 13 residues. CDR3 residues: CASSLGQTTEAFF. The CDR3 DNA reads as TGCGCCAGCAGCTTGGGTCAGACCACTGAAGCTTTCTTT.

In this sample, this clonotype turned up many times. The chain links TRBV11-2 to TRBJ2-5; weak D call: TRBD1 (5 bases). V was trimmed by 5 bases and J by 2 bases, leaving 15 bases between them. The germline V gene encodes CDR1 SGHAT and CDR2 FQNNGV. The CDR3 loop spans 15 amino acids. CDR3 in DNA: TGTGCCAGCAGCGGCTACCCTGACAGTCAAGAGACCCAGTACTTC. Protein: CASSGYPDSQETQYF.

There are many counts of this clonotype. This sequence joins TRBV7-3 and TRBJ2-2, with TRBD2 matching over 7 bases. The CDR3 contains 15 residues. Looked up from germline, CDR1 is SGHTA and CDR2 is FQGTGA. V shed 1 base and J 6 bases; nucleotides not matched to a gene: 5. CDR3 DNA: TGTGCCAGCAGCTTAATTGGACTAGGGGCCGGGGAGCTGTTTTTT. It translates to CASSLIGLGAGELFF.

This clonotype was detected many times. This chain joins TRBV12-3 or TRBV12-4 and TRBJ1-5; the D gene is possibly TRBD1 (6 bases). The CDR3 runs to 14 residues. Trimming shortened V by 8 bases and J by 2 bases, and 13 bases separated the two germline ends. The CDR3 DNA reads as TGTGCCAGCTCAACCTACAGGGGCAATCAGCCCCAGCATTTT. Translation gives CASSTYRGNQPQHF.

This clonotype turned up a few times. The chain couples TRBV3-1 to TRBJ2-7; TRBD2 agrees at 8 bases. CDR3 length: 16 amino acids. Trimming took 0 bases from V and 3 from J; bases not matched to a gene: 7. Looked up from germline, CDR1 is LGHDT and CDR2 is YNNKEL (reference sequence). CDR3 coding DNA: TGTGCCAGCAGCCAAGATAGACTAGCGAGCAACTACGAGCAGTACTTC. Protein sequence: CASSQDRLASNYEQYF.

This clonotype came up many times. The chain uses TRBV12-5 and TRBJ2-7, with D perhaps TRBD1 (6 bases). CDR1 LGHNT and CDR2 FRNRAP come from the germline V gene. V was cut by 5 bases and J by 1 base, with 9 bases left in between. The CDR3 totals 13 residues. The CDR3 sequence: CASGKGHSYEQYF. The CDR3, as DNA: TGTGCTAGTGGTAAGGGACATTCCTACGAGCAGTACTTC.

This chain links TRBV27 with TRBJ1-2; D call uncertain. The CDR3 is 14 amino acids. Germline CDR1 MNHEY, CDR2 SMNVEV (reference sequence). V was shortened by 5 bases and J by 4 bases, with 14 bases between the two germline ends. CDR3 DNA: TGTGCCAGCAGTCCGCACTCCGGGATCTATGGCTACACCTTC. Its translation is CASSPHSGIYGYTF.

The J gene is TRBJ2-7, the V gene TRBV7-2; the D gene is possibly TRBD2 (5 bases). This CDR3 region has 14 residues. Germline assignment: CDR1 SGHTA and CDR2 FQGNSA. Trimming took 1 base from V and 2 from J, leaving 9 bases between them. CDR3 protein: CASSLGEGPYEQYF. In DNA, the CDR3 is TGTGCCAGCAGCTTAGGCGAGGGCCCCTACGAGCAGTACTTC.

This clonotype came up many times. This sequence joins TRBV6-5 and TRBJ1-1; 12 bases line up with TRBD1. CDR1 and CDR2 from the germline V gene are MNHEY and SVGAGI. The CDR3 is 16 amino acids. V lost 5 bases to trimming and J lost 4 bases; unmatched junction nucleotides: 8. The chain's CDR3 is CASSLRRDRGRTEAFF. CDR3 in DNA: TGTGCCAGCAGTCTACGCCGGGACAGGGGGCGCACTGAAGCTTTCTTT.

This clonotype was seen repeatedly, ten times or more. The rearrangement links TRBV7-3 to TRBJ2-2; 7 bases map to TRBD1. The J segment lost 5 bases and the V segment lost 1 base, leaving 7 bases of the junction unmatched. Germline assignment: CDR1 SGHTA and CDR2 FQGTGA. This CDR3 region has 16 residues. The CDR3 region has the DNA TGTGCCAGCAGCTTAAGAACAGGGGTACGGACCGGGGAGCTGTTTTTT. Translating gives CASSLRTGVRTGELFF. Filled out from reference TRBV7-3 and TRBJ2-2, the complete variable domain reads GAGVSQTPSNKVTEKGKYVELRCDPISGHTALYWYRQSLGQGPEFLIYFQGTGAADDSGLPNDRFFAVRPEGSVSTLKIQRTERGDSAVYLCASSLRTGVRTGELFFGEGSRLTVL.

This clonotype was observed at least ten times. This rearrangement joins TRBV12-3 or TRBV12-4 to TRBJ2-6, with 14 bases fitting TRBD2. The CDR3 contains 17 residues. V was pared by 6 bases and J by 1 base, with 2 bases of the junction left unmatched. CDR3 in amino acids: CASRRLAGGSGANVLTF. CDR3 DNA sequence: TGTGCCAGCAGGAGACTAGCGGGAGGGTCTGGGGCCAACGTCCTGACTTTC.

CDR3 residues: CASSLRGNNENIQYF. In DNA, the CDR3 is TGTGCCAGCAGCTTGCGGGGAAATAACGAAAACATTCAGTACTTC. The chain joins TRBV5-6 to TRBJ2-4; tentative D call: TRBD2 (5 bases). V dropped 1 base and J dropped 5 bases, with 13 bases sitting between them. CDR1 and CDR2 (germline): SGHDT, YYEEEE. This CDR3 has 15 residues.

In its sample, this clonotype was seen many times. The chain is built from TRBV6-5 and TRBJ1-1; D remains unclear. V was trimmed by 6 bases and J by 1 base, leaving 9 bases between them. Germline V gene lookup returns CDR1 MNHEY and CDR2 SVGAGI. CDR3 length: 13 residues. DNA of the CDR3: TGTGCCAGCAGGGTTCTCAGGAACACTGAAGCTTTCTTT. Translated: CASRVLRNTEAFF.

This clonotype was seen ten or more times. V is TRBV10-3 and J is TRBJ2-7, with no clear D. The CDR3 has 12 residues. The germline gives CDR1 ENHRY, CDR2 SYGVKD. V was clipped by 3 bases and J by 3 bases, with 6 bases between them. The CDR3: CAISDVSYEQYF. DNA of the CDR3: TGTGCCATCAGTGACGTAAGCTACGAGCAGTACTTC.

This clonotype showed up many times. This chain connects TRBV6-5 to TRBJ1-5; tentatively, D is TRBD1 (5 bases). Germline CDR1 is MNHEY and CDR2 is SVGAGI. Trimming cost V 2 bases and J 6 bases, with 29 bases left between them. This CDR3 is 20 amino acids long. CDR3: CASSYTRPSLGGFGGQPQHF. As DNA, the CDR3 is TGTGCCAGCAGTTACACTCGTCCTTCACTAGGAGGTTTTGGGGGTCAGCCCCAGCATTTT.

This clonotype occurred many times. The chain has TRBV30 and TRBJ2-2, with 7 bases aligning to TRBD2. The germline CDR1 and CDR2 sequences are GTSNPN and SVGIG (reference sequence). Germline trimming cut 1 base from V and 1 base from J; bases unmatched to any gene: 3. This CDR3 has 15 residues. In nucleotides, the CDR3 is TGTGCCTGGAGTGCTAGCGGACTGAACACCGGGGAGCTGTTTTTT. It specifies CAWSASGLNTGELFF. Variable domain in full (rest from reference TRBV30 and TRBJ2-2): SQTIHQWPATLVQPVGSPLSLECTVEGTSNPNLYWYRQAAGRGLQLLFYSVGIGQISSEVPQNLSASRPQDRQFILSSKKLLLSDSGFYLCAWSASGLNTGELFFGEGSRLTVL.